This entry lists 19 T cell receptor beta chains sequenced from one sample in a study of blood T cell repertoires in COVID-19. Using immunoSEQ multiplex PCR, the repertoire was profiled, and TCRdb retains in-frame clones only, with some absent. Here the sample spans about 180,000 clones, around nine tenths being singletons. The specimen sequenced was peripheral blood. Every receptor here comes from a man in his sixties with COVID-19, enrolled during active disease.

V is TRBV7-6 and J is TRBJ1-1; D gene unclear. V lost 2 bases and J 8 bases, leaving 9 bases between the germline ends. Germline V gene sequence: CDR1 SGHVS, CDR2 FNYEAQ. The CDR3 is 12 amino acids. The CDR3 DNA is TGTGCCAGCAGCTTACTTGCGGGGGAAGCTTTCTTT. Encoded protein: CASSLLAGEAFF.

This clone was detected only a few times. V usage is TRBV27 and J usage is TRBJ1-1; D unresolved. The germline V and J ends were trimmed by 8 bases and 1 base, with 17 bases remaining between them. Germline CDR1 MNHEY, CDR2 SMNVEV (reference sequence). CDR3 size: 15 residues. CDR3 protein: CASRFSREQNTEAFF. The CDR3 DNA is TGTGCCAGCCGATTCAGCCGGGAGCAGAACACTGAAGCTTTCTTT.

The V gene is TRBV29-1, the J gene TRBJ1-2; the D gene is possibly TRBD1 (6 bases). CDR1 SQVTM and CDR2 ANQGSEA come from the germline V gene. CDR3 length: 17 amino acids. The ends were cut back, 0 bases at V and 1 base at J, with 18 bases in the middle. The CDR3 is CSVEDRAGGGFNYGYTF. CDR3 in DNA: TGCAGCGTTGAAGATCGCGCGGGAGGGGGATTTAACTATGGCTACACCTTC.

The CDR3 DNA follows: TGTGCCACCAGCAGAGATATATCGGGAGAAGAGACCCAGTACTTC. Amino acids: CATSRDISGEETQYF. The chain uses TRBV15 and TRBJ2-5, with TRBD2 as a possible D gene (6 bases). CDR1 is LNHNV and CDR2 is YYDKDF in the germline V gene (reference sequence). With 0 bases removed from V and 3 bases from J, the gap between germline ends came to 11 bases. The CDR3 totals 15 residues. Full variable domain (outside the CDR3, taken from reference TRBV15 and TRBJ2-5): DAMVIQNPRYQVTQFGKPVTLSCSQTLNHNVMYWYQQKSSQAPKLLFHYYDKDFNNEADTPDNFQSRRPNTSFCFLDIRSPGLGDTAMYLCATSRDISGEETQYFGPGTRLLVL.

V and J are TRBV3-1 (or the pseudogene TRBV3-2) and TRBJ1-1; no clear D. V was trimmed by 4 bases and J by 1 base, leaving 7 bases between them. Germline CDR1 reads LGHDT; CDR2 reads YNNKEL (reference sequence). The CDR3 has 13 amino acids. CDR3: CASSRSENTEAFF. The CDR3 DNA sequence: TGTGCCAGCAGCCGTTCAGAGAACACTGAAGCTTTCTTT.

This chain joins TRBV19 and TRBJ1-2; D call uncertain. V was shortened by 7 bases and J by 6 bases, with 15 bases between the two germline ends. This CDR3 has 13 residues. CDR1 is LNHDA and CDR2 is SQIVND in the germline V gene (reference sequence). Here the CDR3 reads CASISFGFDGYTF. The CDR3 DNA reads as TGTGCCAGTATTTCCTTCGGGTTCGATGGCTACACCTTC.

The chain is built from TRBV7-3 and TRBJ2-3, with 8 positions matching TRBD2. Germline V CDR1 and CDR2: SGHTA, FQGTGA. Trimming cost V 5 bases and J 2 bases; bases outside gene matches: 9. The CDR3 is 16 residues long. CDR3 region: CASSPRGGGHTDTQYF. For the CDR3, the DNA is TGTGCCAGCAGCCCCCGGGGGGGAGGGCACACAGATACGCAGTATTTT.

The CDR3 bases are TGTGCCAGCAGCTTAAACAGCCTTGCTAACTATGGCTACACCTTC. It translates to CASSLNSLANYGYTF. The chain joins TRBV11-3 to TRBJ1-2; no firm D call. With 2 bases removed from V and 0 bases from J, the gap between germline ends came to 10 bases. The germline V gene encodes CDR1 SGHNT and CDR2 YENEEA. This CDR3 has 15 amino acids.

The chain carries TRBV5-1 and TRBJ1-2; D might be TRBD1 (6 bases). V lost 3 bases, J lost 4 bases, and 10 bases lay in between. This CDR3 has 13 amino acids. CDR1 and CDR2 from the germline V gene are SGHRS and YFSETQ. The CDR3 DNA reads as TGCGCCAGCAGCTCGACAGGAGGCTATGGCTACACCTTC. Protein product: CASSSTGGYGYTF.

As regards this clone: At the DNA level, this CDR3 is encoded by other sequences in the same sample as well. This sequence joins TRBV4-3 and TRBJ2-1; 8 positions agree with TRBD2. The germline CDR1 and CDR2 sequences are LGHNA and YSLEER. V was clipped by 5 bases and J by 12 bases; unmatched bases: 15. The CDR3 is 15 amino acids. The CDR3 sequence: CASSFQRAGGLGQFF. For the CDR3, the DNA is TGCGCCAGCAGCTTCCAGCGGGCGGGGGGCTTGGGGCAGTTCTTC.

The chain has TRBV29-1 and TRBJ2-7; 9 bases agree with TRBD1. Germline CDR1 and CDR2: SQVTM and ANQGSEA. The V gene end was trimmed by 7 bases and the J gene end by 4 bases; junction bases not matched to a gene: 2. The CDR3 runs to 11 residues. Here the CDR3 reads CSAGQGYEQYF. CDR3 in DNA: TGCAGCGCGGGACAGGGTTACGAGCAGTACTTC.

V gene TRBV4-1 combines with J gene TRBJ2-3; a possible D gene is TRBD2 (5 bases). Germline lookup yields CDR1 MGHRA and CDR2 YSYEKL. V lost 0 bases and J 0 bases, leaving 19 bases between the germline ends. CDR3 size: 19 residues. CDR3 DNA: TGCGCCAGCAGCCAAGATGCGTCCGGAACTAGAGCTAGCACAGATACGCAGTATTTT. The encoded protein is CASSQDASGTRASTDTQYF.

This clone occurred a few times. The genes are TRBV5-4 and TRBJ2-2, with 9 bases matching TRBD2. Germline V gene lookup returns CDR1 SGHNT and CDR2 YYREEE (reference sequence). The CDR3 covers 15 residues. The V segment lost 1 base and the J segment 6 bases; nucleotides outside the gene matches: 4. The CDR3 DNA reads as TGTGCCAGCAGCTTGATTAGCGGGAGTTCCGGGGAGCTGTTTTTT. Encoded protein: CASSLISGSSGELFF.

There are a few counts of this clone. The rearrangement links TRBV4-1 to TRBJ1-2, with a tentative D call TRBD1 (6 bases). Looked up from germline, CDR1 is MGHRA and CDR2 is YSYEKL. V gave up 0 bases and J gave up 5 bases, with 31 bases separating them. The CDR3 spans 21 residues. The CDR3 DNA reads as TGCGCCAGCAGCCAAGACACGGGGTCGGGCATTACAGGGTCCAGGAAATATGGCTACACCTTC. The encoded protein is CASSQDTGSGITGSRKYGYTF.

The V and J genes are TRBV11-2 and TRBJ2-7; perhaps TRBD1 as D (6 bases). Trimming took 1 base from V and 3 from J, leaving 10 bases between them. CDR1 is SGHAT, CDR2 FQNNGV, per germline. The CDR3 consists of 14 residues. As DNA, the CDR3 is TGTGCCAGCAGCTTAGCCCAGGGGCTCTACGAGCAGTACTTC. It is translated as CASSLAQGLYEQYF.

This clone appeared a few times. The chain links TRBV6-1 to TRBJ1-3, with a tentative D call TRBD1 (5 bases). Trimming took 2 bases from V and 4 from J, leaving 15 bases between them. Germline CDR1 and CDR2: MNHNS and SASEGT. This CDR3 is 16 amino acids long. The CDR3 DNA reads TGTGCCAGCAGTGAAACAGGCAAAGGGTGGGGAAACACCATATATTTT. It yields the protein CASSETGKGWGNTIYF.

The V gene is TRBV15, the J gene TRBJ2-2; D is ambiguous. V was shortened by 0 bases and J by 6 bases, with 11 bases between the two germline ends. The CDR3 covers 15 residues. Germline CDR1 LNHNV, CDR2 YYDKDF (reference sequence). The CDR3: CATSRDWPKPGELFF. In nucleotides, the CDR3 is TGTGCCACCAGCAGAGATTGGCCAAAACCCGGGGAGCTGTTTTTT.

This clone was seen a single time. The rearrangement joins TRBV6-5 to TRBJ2-3, with D possibly TRBD2 on 6 matching bases. The V end lost 6 bases, the J end lost 3 bases, and 16 bases lay between the germline ends. CDR1 is MNHEY and CDR2 is SVGAGI in the germline V gene. The CDR3 is made up of 15 amino acids. This chain's CDR3 is CASRYAGTQTDTQYF. CDR3 sequence (DNA): TGTGCCAGCAGATATGCGGGAACGCAAACAGATACGCAGTATTTT.

The chain couples TRBV4-2 to TRBJ1-1, with 7 bases identical to TRBD1. V dropped 0 bases and J dropped 3; count of bases not matched to a gene: 4. The germline gives CDR1 LGHNA, CDR2 YNFKEQ. This CDR3 region has 15 residues. CDR3 in DNA: TGTGCCAGCAGCCAAGAAGGGGGCGCTTACACTGAAGCTTTCTTT. Encoded protein: CASSQEGGAYTEAFF.